The 13 T cell receptor beta chains reported below all come from one sample, sequenced in a study of identical twins. From the 5' RACE reads, TCRdb called clonotypes with MiXCR, one entry per CDR3 protein. The repertoire holds some 500,000 distinct CDR3 sequences, 9.6% seen once, with around 3.2% in the top ten. This same sample was also part of a study on yellow fever vaccine responses in identical twins.

The specimen was PBMCs. Receptors originate from a woman aged 18-29 years in good health.

This clonotype was observed at least ten times. The chain carries TRBV28 and TRBJ1-5, with TRBD1 as a possible D gene (6 bases). The V and J ends lost 11 bases and 2 bases respectively, with 13 bases between them. Germline V gene sequence: CDR1 MDHEN, CDR2 SYDVKM. The CDR3 sequence is 13 residues long. The DNA for the CDR3 is TGTGCCTGCGGGGGCTGGGGCAATCAGCCCCAGCATTTT. This codes for CACGGWGNQPQHF.

This clonotype was picked up many times. The chain joins TRBV7-2 to TRBJ2-2; D may be TRBD2 (7 bases). This CDR3 comprises 13 residues. V was shortened by 8 bases and J by 4 bases, with 11 bases between the two germline ends. CDR1 and CDR2 from the germline V gene are SGHTA and FQGNSA. The CDR3 protein is CASSGGPTGELFF. CDR3 in DNA: TGTGCCAGCTCGGGGGGCCCCACCGGGGAGCTGTTTTTT.

The V and J genes are TRBV4-3 and TRBJ2-3, with 11 bases identical to TRBD2. The CDR3 sequence is 20 residues long. Germline-derived CDR1 and CDR2 are LGHNA and YSLEER. V gave up 0 bases and J gave up 5 bases; unmatched junction bases: 16. The CDR3 spells CASSQDGTSGSSLSKDTQYF. CDR3 sequence (DNA): TGCGCCAGCAGCCAAGATGGTACTAGCGGGAGCTCTCTGTCTAAAGATACGCAGTATTTT.

The genes are TRBV20-1 and TRBJ2-3; the D gene is possibly TRBD2 (6 bases). The germline V and J ends were trimmed by 3 bases and 8 bases, with 15 bases remaining between them. Looked up from germline, CDR1 is DFQATT and CDR2 is SNEGSKA (reference sequence). The CDR3 has 13 amino acids. In DNA, the CDR3 is TGCAGTGCTAGGTATCGACTAGAGGGTACGCAGTATTTT. Residues: CSARYRLEGTQYF.

The DNA of the CDR3 is TGTGCCAGCTCACCATACCCCGGAAACACCGGGGAGCTGTTTTTT. This codes for CASSPYPGNTGELFF. The chain couples TRBV18 to TRBJ2-2; D is unclear. Germline CDR1 KGHSH, CDR2 LQKENI. Trimming cost V 2 bases and J 2 bases, with 9 bases left between them. This CDR3 has 15 amino acids. Looking up the rest from reference TRBV18 and TRBJ2-2 gives the full variable domain: NAGVMQNPRHLVRRRGQEARLRCSPMKGHSHVYWYRQLPEEGLKFMVYLQKENIIDESGMPKERFSAEFPKEGPSILRIQQVVRGDSAAYFCASSPYPGNTGELFFGEGSRLTVL.

This clonotype was counted a few times. The rearrangement links TRBV6-5 to TRBJ2-7; TRBD2 matches 10 bases. The CDR3 contains 14 residues. Germline V gives CDR1 MNHEY, CDR2 SVGAGI. Trimming removed 4 bases from V and 7 bases from J; junction bases left unmatched: 7. This CDR3 is CASSSTSGVGEQYF. The CDR3 DNA is TGTGCCAGCAGTTCAACTAGCGGGGTTGGGGAGCAGTACTTC.

The V gene is TRBV6-7, the J gene TRBJ2-1; 7 positions agree with TRBD2. TRBV6-7 is known as an ORF, though its function is uncertain. The CDR3 is 15 residues long. V gave up 6 bases and J gave up 9 bases; unmatched junction bases: 14. The CDR3 region has the DNA TGTGCCAGCAGCCGCCGGCGGGAGACCCGAGGTGAGCAGTTCTTC. Residues: CASSRRRETRGEQFF.

The chain recombines TRBV9 with TRBJ2-1, with no clear D. Germline V gene data show CDR1 as SGDLS and CDR2 as YYNGEE. With 0 bases removed from V and 5 bases from J, the gap between germline ends came to 9 bases. There are 14 residues in the CDR3. The CDR3 region is CASSVAAWDNEQFF. The CDR3 DNA reads as TGTGCCAGCAGCGTAGCTGCATGGGACAATGAGCAGTTCTTC.

This clonotype was counted between two and nine times. The CDR3 nucleotides are TGTGCCGCCGACGCCGGGACTAGCAAGGAGCAGTACTTC. It yields the protein CAADAGTSKEQYF. The chain has TRBV10-3 and TRBJ2-7, with TRBD2 matching 9 bases. The CDR3 sequence is 13 residues long. J was trimmed by 7 bases and V by 11 bases; bases with no gene match: 12. Germline values: CDR1 ENHRY, CDR2 SYGVKD.

With respect to this clonotype: The junction differs from germline at one of its ends, possibly a read error. V is TRBV20-1 and J is TRBJ2-7; 16 positions agree with TRBD2. CDR1 and CDR2 (germline): DFQATT, SNEGSKA (reference sequence). The CDR3 has 19 amino acids. DNA for the CDR3: TGCTGTGCTAGAGATCGAGGGACTAGCGGGAGGGTAAACTCCTACGAGCAGTACTTC. Translated: CCARDRGTSGRVNSYEQYF.

This clonotype has a count of ten or more. The DNA is left out, because the CDR3 cannot be placed on it with certainty; the CDR3 is given as TCRdb lists it. This rearrangement joins TRBV21-1 to TRBJ2-3; the table's D call of TRBD1 was not tested on the DNA. TRBV21-1 is annotated as a pseudogene. The CDR3 totals 15 residues, both ends included. This chain's CDR3 is CASRVGQGITDTQYF.

This clonotype was seen a few times. The genes are TRBV4-1 and TRBJ2-5, with D tentatively TRBD1 (6 bases). The CDR3 is made up of 16 amino acids. The V and J ends lost 1 base and 2 bases respectively, with 14 bases between them. CDR1 and CDR2 (germline): MGHRA, YSYEKL. The CDR3 is CASSQVPTGIQETQYF. CDR3 sequence (DNA): TGCGCCAGCAGCCAAGTCCCGACAGGTATACAAGAGACCCAGTACTTC.

Ten or more counts support this clonotype. This rearrangement joins TRBV5-6 to TRBJ2-3, with D hard to call. The CDR3 is made up of 13 amino acids. With 1 base removed from V and 4 bases from J, the gap between germline ends came to 7 bases. The germline gives CDR1 SGHDT, CDR2 YYEEEE. The CDR3 DNA reads as TGTGCCAGCAGCTTGCTTCGATCAGATACGCAGTATTTT. Translated: CASSLLRSDTQYF.